This TCR beta chain was obtained from a study of T cells in Graves' hyperthyroidism and ophthalmopathy. Regarding the study as a whole: Ophthalmopathy onset followed model prediction by a median around 6.9 months.

It was RNA transcripts that yielded the amplified TCR beta CDR3 regions. With the HTBI primer set, the TCR CDR3 went through a first round of RT-PCR. MiXCR was run by TCRdb on the multiplex PCR reads, yielding one entry per CDR3 protein. The data hold approximately 380,000 distinct CDR3 sequences, with about a fifth observed a single time. Stable Graves' hyperthyroidism meant no ophthalmopathy progression within 18 months. Clinical symptoms, serum thyroxine and TRAb, thyroid ultrasound and orbital computed tomography were used for the diagnoses. PBMCs were collected from an approximately 9.3 ml volume of fresh peripheral blood. Many counts were recorded for this clonotype. What it binds is not known. This TCR was sampled from a young woman with Graves' hyperthyroidism. The sequencing sample was made of blood.

The CDR3 region is CASSSDRYTF. The CDR3 DNA sequence: TGTGCCAGCAGCTCCGATCGCTACACCTTC. The chain uses TRBV7-9 and TRBJ1-2, with D hard to call. V lost 4 bases to trimming and J lost 9 bases, with 6 bases between them. The CDR3 covers 10 residues. CDR1 and CDR2 (germline): SEHNR, FQNEAQ (reference sequence).